Below, 21 T cell receptor beta chains from the same sample are listed, as sequenced in a study of T cells in Graves' hyperthyroidism and ophthalmopathy. What was amplified from RNA transcripts were TCR beta CDR3 regions. A first-round RT-PCR of the TCR CDR3 used the HTBI primer set. TCRdb fed the multiplex PCR reads into MiXCR, producing one record per CDR3 protein. Of about 690,000 distinct CDR3 sequences detected, around 15% appear once; the ten largest clones hold about 14%. Source material: blood. All receptors come from a man in his fifties with Graves' hyperthyroidism.

This clonotype was recorded many times. The V call is TRBV12-3 or TRBV12-4, the J call TRBJ2-2; TRBD1 agrees at 7 bases. This CDR3 contains 15 residues. V gave up 10 bases and J gave up 4 bases; unmatched junction bases: 12. For the CDR3, the DNA is TGTGCCATCCAAAGACCGGGACAGTTCACCGGGGAGCTGTTTTTT. Protein: CAIQRPGQFTGELFF.

This chain links TRBV4-1 with TRBJ1-2; TRBD1 aligns across 7 bases. J lost 3 bases, V lost 4 bases, and 17 bases had no gene match. There are 18 residues in the CDR3. Germline CDR1 reads MGHRA; CDR2 reads YSYEKL. CDR3 loop: CASSPEKLTGDFDYGYTF. The DNA for the CDR3 is TGCGCCAGCAGCCCAGAGAAACTTACAGGGGATTTCGACTATGGCTACACCTTC.

This clonotype was found many times. This chain uses TRBV18 with TRBJ2-7; D ambiguous. Per germline, CDR1 KGHSH and CDR2 LQKENI. The CDR3 has 13 residues. The V end was cut by 4 bases, the J end by 3 bases, with 10 bases between. The CDR3: CASSQGVDYEQYF. The DNA for the CDR3 is TGTGCCAGCTCACAGGGTGTGGACTACGAGCAGTACTTC.

This clonotype was seen at least ten times. The chain recombines TRBV29-1 with TRBJ1-1, with 9 bases matching TRBD1. Germline V gene sequence: CDR1 SQVTM, CDR2 ANQGSEA. The CDR3 consists of 13 residues. Unmatched junction bases numbered 14, after V lost 7 bases and J lost 11 bases. CDR3 protein: CSGARGQGRSAFF. CDR3 DNA: TGCAGCGGTGCTAGGGGACAGGGTCGGTCGGCTTTCTTT.

This chain uses TRBV7-2 with TRBJ2-1; 13 bases are shared with TRBD2. V gave up 5 bases and J gave up 7 bases; unmatched junction bases: 11. The CDR3 covers 17 residues. Germline CDR1 is SGHTA and CDR2 is FQGNSA. In DNA form, the CDR3 reads TGTGCCAGCAGCCTCTTCGGGATGACTAGCGGGAGGAATGAGCAGTTCTTC. It specifies CASSLFGMTSGRNEQFF.

The chain joins TRBV6-9 to TRBJ1-4; tentatively, D is TRBD1 (5 bases). The CDR3 sequence is 16 residues long. CDR1 and CDR2 (germline): MNHGY, SVAAGI. The V gene lost 4 bases and the J gene lost 5 bases, with 17 bases spanning the gap. CDR3 residues: CASSSHSGGENEKLFF. The CDR3 DNA follows: TGTGCCAGCAGTTCGCATTCCGGGGGTGAGAATGAAAAACTGTTTTTT.

The chain couples TRBV12-3 or TRBV12-4 to TRBJ1-6; D gene uncertain. Trimming removed 3 bases at V and 7 bases at J, with 13 bases between. The CDR3 runs 15 residues. CDR3 protein: CASSFASRANSPLHF. Here the CDR3 DNA reads TGTGCCAGCAGTTTCGCCAGTAGAGCCAATTCACCCCTCCACTTT.

The chain has TRBV27 and TRBJ1-2; 7 bases are a match to TRBD1. Germline assignment: CDR1 MNHEY and CDR2 SMNVEV (reference sequence). Unmatched junction bases numbered 7, after V lost 6 bases and J lost 6 bases. This CDR3 has 13 amino acids. CDR3 DNA sequence: TGTGCCAGCAGGTTGACAGGGTGGGATGGCTACACCTTC. Translated, it gives CASRLTGWDGYTF.

The rearrangement uses TRBV19 and TRBJ1-5; D uncertain. The CDR3 sequence is 15 residues long. From germline, CDR1 is LNHDA and CDR2 SQIVND (reference sequence). Trimming removed 8 bases at V and 2 bases at J, with 16 bases between. The DNA for the CDR3 is TGTGCCAGTTGGACTCCTACATGGGGCAATCAGCCCCAGCATTTT. Amino acid sequence: CASWTPTWGNQPQHF.

This clonotype was picked up many times. This chain connects TRBV10-3 to TRBJ1-1; TRBD1 might be the D (5 bases). V lost 3 bases, J lost 5 bases, and 13 bases lay in between. CDR1 and CDR2 (germline): ENHRY, SYGVKD. The CDR3 sequence is 14 residues long. CDR3 loop: CAISDRKGRTEAFF. In nucleotides, the CDR3 is TGTGCCATCAGTGATCGGAAGGGGCGAACTGAAGCTTTCTTT.

This clonotype was counted at least ten times. J is TRBJ2-1 and V is TRBV6-1; TRBD2 matches at 11 bases. CDR1 and CDR2 (germline): MNHNS, SASEGT. The CDR3 has 16 residues. Trimming at V came to 4 bases and at J to 2 bases, leaving 4 bases not matched to a gene. Here the CDR3 DNA reads TGTGCCAGCAGTGGGGTTAGCGGGAGGGCCTACAATGAGCAGTTCTTC. It specifies CASSGVSGRAYNEQFF.

The CDR3 region is CASSFPAPEQYF. CDR3 in DNA: TGTGCCAGCAGCTTCCCGGCTCCCGAGCAGTACTTC. The chain has TRBV5-8 and TRBJ2-7; D unresolved. Germline CDR1 is SGHTS and CDR2 is YDEGEE. There are 12 residues in the CDR3. Trimming removed 2 bases at V and 6 bases at J, with 9 bases between.

This clonotype was picked up a small number of times. The genes are TRBV7-2 and TRBJ2-7; D is unclear. The CDR3 has 14 amino acids. Trimming removed 1 base at V and 6 bases at J, with 13 bases between. Per germline, CDR1 SGHTA and CDR2 FQGNSA. As DNA, the CDR3 is TGTGCCAGCAGCTTAGGAGTAAGAACCGGCGAGCAGTACTTC. Residues: CASSLGVRTGEQYF.

This clonotype occurred many times. The chain couples TRBV19 to TRBJ1-1; D unresolved. Germline CDR1 is LNHDA and CDR2 is SQIVND (reference sequence). The CDR3 extends over 15 amino acids. V lost 6 bases and J 1 base, leaving 15 bases between the germline ends. CDR3 in amino acids: CASSITGDKNTEAFF. In DNA form, the CDR3 reads TGTGCCAGTAGCATCACCGGGGATAAGAACACTGAAGCTTTCTTT.

This clonotype was counted ten times or more. The chain joins TRBV30 to TRBJ1-2; D is possibly TRBD1 (5 bases). The CDR3 loop spans 13 amino acids. V was pared by 0 bases and J by 8 bases, with 13 bases between. CDR1 is GTSNPN, CDR2 SVGIG, per germline (reference sequence). As DNA, the CDR3 is TGTGCCTGGAGTGTACAGGCGGGAGGCGGCTACACCTTC. The encoded protein is CAWSVQAGGGYTF.

The table lists this clonotype with a count of one. The chain couples TRBV5-4 to TRBJ2-7; D gene ambiguous. This CDR3 region has 14 residues. V lost 5 bases and J 7 bases, leaving 19 bases between the germline ends. Germline V gene lookup returns CDR1 SGHNT and CDR2 YYREEE (reference sequence). The CDR3: CASSTGWGPSEQYF. Written as DNA, the CDR3 is TGTGCCAGCAGTACCGGCTGGGGTCCGAGTGAGCAGTACTTC. Supplemented by reference TRBV5-4 and TRBJ2-7, the full variable domain reads ETGVTQSPTHLIKTRGQQVTLRCSSQSGHNTVSWYQQALGQGPQFIFQYYREEENGRGNFPPRFSGLQFPNYSSELNVNALELDDSALYLCASSTGWGPSEQYFGPGTRLTVT.

This clonotype was found many times. The chain employs TRBV2 and TRBJ2-3, with D maybe TRBD1 (6 bases). The CDR3 runs 14 residues. V shed 8 bases and J shed 4 bases, with 16 bases lying between them. CDR1 is SNHLY, CDR2 FYNNEI, per germline. CDR3 protein: CASASGRGADTQYF. Written as DNA, the CDR3 is TGTGCCAGCGCTTCCGGCAGGGGTGCAGATACGCAGTATTTT.

This clonotype was seen repeatedly, ten times or more. J is TRBJ2-2 and V is TRBV2; a weak D match, TRBD1 (5 bases). V lost 6 bases, J lost 0 bases, and 8 bases lay in between. Germline lookup yields CDR1 SNHLY and CDR2 FYNNEI. The CDR3 runs 14 residues. CDR3 sequence (DNA): TGTGCCAGCAGGACAGAGGCGAACACCGGGGAGCTGTTTTTT. It codes for CASRTEANTGELFF.

This clonotype was recorded at least ten times. V usage is TRBV2 and J usage is TRBJ2-5; 9 bases map to TRBD2. The ends lost 3 bases at V and 7 bases at J; junction bases unmatched: 9. Germline V CDR1 and CDR2: SNHLY, FYNNEI. The CDR3 extends over 15 amino acids. DNA of the CDR3: TGTGCCAGCAGTGATGAGCGGGAGGCCCTTGGGACCCAGTACTTC. Protein product: CASSDEREALGTQYF.

This clonotype was seen ten or more times. The V gene is TRBV20-1, the J gene TRBJ2-5, with 14 bases fitting TRBD2. The CDR3 covers 16 residues. V was pared by 3 bases and J by 4 bases, with 7 bases of the junction left unmatched. Germline CDR1 and CDR2: DFQATT and SNEGSKA (reference sequence). Here the CDR3 reads CSARGLAGEWAETQYF. In DNA, the CDR3 is TGCAGTGCTAGGGGACTAGCGGGAGAGTGGGCAGAGACCCAGTACTTC.

This clonotype was seen repeatedly, ten times or more. V is TRBV19 and J is TRBJ2-7; 7 bases fit TRBD1. The V and J ends lost 3 bases and 2 bases, in that order; junction bases with no gene match: 10. The CDR3 is made up of 16 amino acids. Germline-derived CDR1 and CDR2 are LNHDA and SQIVND (reference sequence). The CDR3 bases are TGTGCCAGTAGTATGGAAGACAGGGAATTCCCCTACGAGCAGTACTTC. It encodes CASSMEDREFPYEQYF.